The 17 T cell receptor beta chains reported below all come from one sample, sequenced in a study of metastatic and nonmetastatic thyroid tumors. TCRdb recomputed clones from the PCR reads via MiXCR. Here the sample spans several thousand clones, about 30% being singletons. All patients were treatment-naive before thyroid surgery. The sequenced material came from adjacent normal tissue. Source of these receptors: a female donor with papillary thyroid cancer or a benign thyroid nodule (not recorded which). Some clones in this sample may be carry-over from other donors' samples.

Points on this clone: Given a much more abundant clone one base away, this may be a read error. The chain links TRBV4-2 to TRBJ2-5; perhaps TRBD2 as D (5 bases). The CDR3 is 19 residues long. Germline V CDR1 and CDR2: LGHNA, YNFKEQ. V gave up 0 bases and J gave up 2 bases, with 22 bases separating them. CDR3 sequence (DNA): TGTGCCAGCAGCCAAGAGAACGGGGTAGCGTGGGGAAGGCAAGAGACCCAGTACTTC. This gives the protein CASSQENGVAWGRQETQYF.

This clone was found a few times. The CDR3 sequence is CASSPEIYGYTF. CDR3 bases: TGTGCCAGTTCTCCTGAAATCTATGGCTACACCTTC. The chain has TRBV9 and TRBJ1-2; D unresolved. The V gene lost 8 bases and the J gene lost 4 bases, with 12 bases spanning the gap. This CDR3 has 12 residues. Germline-derived CDR1 and CDR2 are SGDLS and YYNGEE.

V is TRBV12-3 or TRBV12-4 and J is TRBJ2-3; 9 bases are a match to TRBD2. V lost 7 bases to trimming and J lost 3 bases; unmatched junction nucleotides: 11. CDR3 length: 16 residues. CDR3 sequence: CASTLRAGGPTDTQYF. The CDR3 DNA follows: TGTGCCAGCACCTTGAGGGCGGGAGGGCCAACAGATACGCAGTATTTT.

The chain has TRBV9 and TRBJ2-3; D not certain. V dropped 2 bases and J dropped 6 bases, with 7 bases sitting between them. The germline V gene has CDR1 SGDLS and CDR2 YYNGEE. There are 12 residues in the CDR3. The CDR3, as DNA: TGTGCCAGCAGCGTCAATGGGGATACGCAGTATTTT. It yields the protein CASSVNGDTQYF.

In this sample, this clone turned up many times. The chain combines TRBV3-1 with TRBJ1-2, with 8 bases identical to TRBD1. Trimming cost V 4 bases and J 0 bases; bases outside gene matches: 10. This CDR3 is built from 17 residues. Germline loops: CDR1 LGHDT, CDR2 YNNKEL (reference sequence). In DNA, the CDR3 is TGTGCCAGCAGCCTGGGACAGGCCGGAGAGGCTAACTATGGCTACACCTTC. Translating gives CASSLGQAGEANYGYTF.

To note about this clone: Mismatch with germline at one junction end may stem from a read error. V and J are TRBV6-4 and TRBJ2-1; D gene ambiguous. CDR1 is MRHNA and CDR2 is SNTAGT in the germline V gene. This CDR3 is 15 amino acids long. The DNA of the CDR3 is TGTGCCAGCAGTGAGACCCCTGTCGCATACAATGAGCAGGTCTTC. It codes for CASSETPVAYNEQVF.

By proportion, this clone is medium-sized. The rearrangement uses TRBV9 and TRBJ1-6, with 8 positions matching TRBD1. Per germline, CDR1 SGDLS and CDR2 YYNGEE. V was pared by 4 bases and J by 10 bases, with 13 bases of the junction left unmatched. The CDR3 is 16 amino acids. CDR3 sequence reads: CASSSSGTGPFSPLHF. Here the CDR3 DNA reads TGTGCCAGCAGCTCATCCGGGACAGGCCCCTTCTCACCCCTCCACTTT.

The genes are TRBV20-1 and TRBJ2-1; TRBD2 matches at 10 bases. V lost 4 bases and J lost 7; bases outside the gene matches: 10. This CDR3 spans 15 amino acids. From germline, CDR1 is DFQATT and CDR2 SNEGSKA (reference sequence). Here the CDR3 reads CSANNLAGVDNEQFF. For the CDR3, the DNA is TGCAGTGCTAACAATCTAGCGGGAGTTGATAATGAGCAGTTCTTC.

This clone was seen ten or more times. The chain combines TRBV19 with TRBJ2-7; 9 bases are shared with TRBD1. This CDR3 is built from 13 residues. Germline lookup yields CDR1 LNHDA and CDR2 SQIVND (reference sequence). J was trimmed by 1 base and V by 9 bases; bases with no gene match: 4. The CDR3 nucleotides read TGTGCCAGCAAGGGACAGGGTTCCTACGAGCAGTACTTC. Translating it yields CASKGQGSYEQYF.

The chain carries TRBV2 and TRBJ1-3; no clear D. Germline loops: CDR1 SNHLY, CDR2 FYNNEI. The length of the CDR3 is 16 residues. CDR3 sequence reads: CSISVALRYSGNTIYF. The CDR3 DNA follows: TGTTCCATCAGTGTCGCCCTTCGCTACTCTGGAAACACCATATATTTT.

This clone was counted many times. The chain's CDR3 is CAWGQEGEAFF. The CDR3 bases are TGTGCCTGGGGCCAGGAGGGTGAAGCTTTCTTT. The chain recombines TRBV30 with TRBJ1-1; D gene unclear. The germline V gene has CDR1 GTSNPN and CDR2 SVGIG (reference sequence). CDR3 size: 11 residues. V was shortened by 5 bases and J by 7 bases, with 11 bases between the two germline ends.

This clone was picked up many times. The chain employs TRBV28 and TRBJ1-3; D is unclear. CDR1 is MDHEN, CDR2 SYDVKM, per germline. CDR3 size: 12 residues. The ends were cut back, 8 bases at V and 3 bases at J, with 8 bases in the middle. For the CDR3, the DNA is TGTGCCAGCTGTCGGTATGGAAACACCATATATTTT. Amino acid sequence: CASCRYGNTIYF.

This clone turned up a few times. The chain has TRBV6-1 and TRBJ2-1; maybe TRBD2 (5 bases). From germline, CDR1 is MNHNS and CDR2 SASEGT. V was shortened by 0 bases and J by 7 bases, with 25 bases between the two germline ends. The CDR3 extends over 19 amino acids. CDR3 bases: TGTGCCAGCAGTGAAGCCGCTTTTCTTTCCGGGATCAAGACAAATGAGCAGTTCTTC. Residues: CASSEAAFLSGIKTNEQFF.

This clone was detected a few times. V gene TRBV28 combines with J gene TRBJ2-7; tentatively, D is TRBD1 (6 bases). The germline V gene has CDR1 MDHEN and CDR2 SYDVKM. Trimming stripped 3 bases from V and 3 bases from J, with 12 bases between. CDR3 length: 14 amino acids. In DNA, the CDR3 is TGTGCCAGCAGTTTGTCGAACAGGGTCTACGAGCAGTACTTC. As protein: CASSLSNRVYEQYF.

A remark on this clone: This may be a read error, as it is one base from a much larger clone. The CDR3 sequence is CASSPLRGGDYTF. CDR3 in DNA: TGTGCCAGCAGCCCGTTGCGTGGGGGTGACTACACCTTC. The rearrangement joins TRBV3-1 to TRBJ1-2, with D maybe TRBD1 (5 bases). CDR3 length: 13 residues. CDR1 is LGHDT, CDR2 YNNKEL, per germline (reference sequence). V shed 4 bases and J shed 10 bases, with 16 bases lying between them.

Within the sample, this clone is medium-sized. The gene calls are TRBV12-3 or TRBV12-4 and TRBJ2-1; 8 nucleotides line up with TRBD2. With 6 bases clipped from V and 15 bases from J, the junction kept 19 bases outside the gene matches. There are 15 residues in the CDR3. This chain's CDR3 is CASRPGLVGGMVLFF. The CDR3 DNA reads as TGTGCCAGCAGGCCGGGACTAGTCGGAGGTATGGTGTTGTTCTTC.

With respect to this clone: Other DNA sequences in this specimen translate into the identical CDR3. The chain has TRBV10-3 and TRBJ2-7, with a possible D match to TRBD1 (5 bases). The CDR3 totals 14 residues. V lost 0 bases and J 6 bases, leaving 12 bases between the germline ends. Per the germline V gene, CDR1 is ENHRY and CDR2 is SYGVKD. CDR3 nucleotide sequence: TGTGCCATCAGTGAGTCGACTCAGGGTTCCGAGCAGTACTTC. It yields the protein CAISESTQGSEQYF.